This TCR beta chain came from a study of T cells in localized non-small cell lung cancer. The data were produced by immunoSEQ multiplex PCR, yet TCRdb's version contains in-frame clones alone and is incomplete. The repertoire includes about 70,000 clones, around 85% of them detected once, and 21% sits in the top ten. The sample in question was peripheral blood, obtained before any cancer treatment. The sequence was collected from a male donor aged 60 or over with stage III squamous cell lung carcinoma.

As DNA, the CDR3 is TGTGCCAGCAGTGAATTAGAGGGACGGAACACCGGGGAGCTGTTTTTT. It codes for CASSELEGRNTGELFF. J is TRBJ2-2 and V is TRBV6-1; either TRBD1 or TRBD2 may supply D (5 bases each). Trimming took off 2 bases at V and 1 base at J, with 11 bases between the two ends. This CDR3 has 16 amino acids. Looked up from germline, CDR1 is MNHNS and CDR2 is SASEGT.